This T cell receptor beta chain was recorded in a study of blood T cell repertoires in COVID-19. About the study: Specimens from acute and convalescent COVID-19 originated in the United States, Italy and Spain.

Sequenced by immunoSEQ multiplex PCR; TCRdb stores in-frame clones only, minus some. Of roughly 93,000 clones in the sample, about 84% were seen once. This clone was detected once. The sequenced material came from peripheral blood. The sequence was obtained from a woman older than 75 with acute or convalescent COVID-19.

The CDR3 spells CASSIQGGVRTEAFF. CDR3 coding DNA: TGTGCCAGCAGTATTCAAGGGGGCGTTCGGACTGAAGCTTTCTTT. The rearrangement joins TRBV25-1 to TRBJ1-1, with 7 bases identical to TRBD1. With 5 bases clipped from V and 5 bases from J, the junction kept 11 bases outside the gene matches. In germline, CDR1 is MGHDK, CDR2 SYGVNS. The CDR3 is 15 amino acids.